Each of the 17 T cell receptor beta chains below was sequenced from the same sample in a study of cytomegalovirus exposure and HLA in healthy donors. PCR involved 60 Vbeta and 13 Jbeta primers. Some clones are missing from TCRdb's copy, which holds only in-frame ones; the method was immunoSEQ multiplex PCR. The sample contains 75,000 to 100,000 clones, about 78% of which appear only once. Input material: PBMCs. These receptors originate from a man aged 35 to 55 in good health and CMV-seronegative.

The CDR3 DNA is TGCGCCAGCAGCTTAGGCGGGAGCACCGGGGAGCTGTTTTTT. It yields the protein CASSLGGSTGELFF. The gene calls are TRBV5-1 and TRBJ2-2, with 7 bases lining up with TRBD2. This CDR3 is 14 amino acids long. Germline-derived CDR1 and CDR2 are SGHRS and YFSETQ. The trim removed 2 bases at V and 4 bases at J, leaving 2 bases unmatched.

This sequence joins TRBV6-4 and TRBJ1-1; 9 bases match TRBD1. This CDR3 has 14 residues. Trimming at V came to 6 bases and at J to 1 base, leaving 3 bases not matched to a gene. Germline CDR1 MRHNA, CDR2 SNTAGT. The CDR3 sequence: CASREDRGNTEAFF. The CDR3 region has the DNA TGTGCCAGCAGAGAGGACAGGGGGAACACTGAAGCTTTCTTT.

This rearrangement joins TRBV5-5 to TRBJ2-7, with 7 nucleotides matching TRBD1. Germline V gene lookup returns CDR1 SGHKS and CDR2 YYEKEE (reference sequence). J lost 0 bases, V lost 1 base, and 13 bases had no gene match. CDR3 size: 18 residues. The CDR3: CASSLMSRDRSFSYEQYF. The CDR3 DNA follows: TGTGCCAGCAGCTTGATGTCCCGGGACAGATCGTTCTCCTACGAGCAGTACTTC.

The chain recombines TRBV4-1 with TRBJ2-7; TRBD2 aligns across 10 bases. The length of the CDR3 is 16 residues. Germline V CDR1 and CDR2: MGHRA, YSYEKL. J was trimmed by 2 bases and V by 4 bases; bases with no gene match: 8. This CDR3 reads CASSRRASGGTYEQYF. In nucleotides, the CDR3 is TGCGCCAGCAGCCGTAGGGCTAGCGGGGGTACCTACGAGCAGTACTTC.

This clone was recorded once. The rearrangement uses TRBV11-2 and TRBJ2-4; possible D gene TRBD2, 6 bases. The CDR3 has 17 amino acids. Trimming took 4 bases from V and 7 from J, leaving 23 bases between them. Per germline, CDR1 SGHAT and CDR2 FQNNGV. This CDR3 reads CASSSPWAGSVLNIQYF. CDR3 nucleotide sequence: TGTGCCAGCAGCTCGCCCTGGGCGGGGAGCGTCCTTAACATTCAGTACTTC.

The CDR3 DNA follows: TGTGCCTGGAGTCCCATGAACACTGAAGCTTTCTTT. Translation: CAWSPMNTEAFF. V and J are TRBV30 and TRBJ1-1; D is unclear. V gave up 2 bases and J gave up 0 bases, with 4 bases separating them. Germline V gives CDR1 GTSNPN, CDR2 SVGIG (reference sequence). The CDR3 runs to 12 residues.

V is TRBV15 and J is TRBJ1-2, with 9 bases fitting TRBD1. Germline lookup yields CDR1 LNHNV and CDR2 YYDKDF (reference sequence). V shed 4 bases and J 5 bases; nucleotides not matched to a gene: 11. The CDR3 has 16 amino acids. The CDR3 is CATSKRTGEISYGYTF. The CDR3 DNA reads as TGTGCCACCAGCAAACGGACAGGGGAAATAAGTTATGGCTACACCTTC.

This clone was seen once. The rearrangement uses TRBV19 and TRBJ1-2; D possibly corresponds to TRBD1 (6 bases). This CDR3 is built from 14 residues. Trimming stripped 4 bases from V and 0 bases from J, with 9 bases between. CDR1 and CDR2 (germline): LNHDA, SQIVND (reference sequence). The DNA of the CDR3 is TGTGCCAGTAGTAGCAGGGGCTCTAACTATGGCTACACCTTC. Its translation is CASSSRGSNYGYTF.

V and J are TRBV11-2 and TRBJ2-7; D remains unclear. The V gene lost 2 bases and the J gene lost 5 bases, with 13 bases spanning the gap. From germline, CDR1 is SGHAT and CDR2 FQNNGV. CDR3 length equals 14 residues. The CDR3 DNA is TGTGCCAGCAGCTTATCCGGTCAGGTCAACGAGCAGTACTTC. Protein: CASSLSGQVNEQYF. The full variable domain, rest sourced from reference TRBV11-2 and TRBJ2-7, is EAGVAQSPRYKIIEKRQSVAFWCNPISGHATLYWYQQILGQGPKLLIQFQNNGVVDDSQLPKDRFSAERLKGVDSTLKIQPAKLEDSAVYLCASSLSGQVNEQYFGPGTRLTVT.

This chain uses TRBV6-4 with TRBJ2-1; 11 bases align to TRBD2. CDR1 and CDR2 (germline): MRHNA, SNTAGT. Losses at the gene ends were 5 bases for V and 9 bases for J; bases not matched to a gene: 9. The CDR3 extends over 15 amino acids. The DNA for the CDR3 is TGTGCCAGCAGTAGACTAGCGGGGAGCACCAGTGAGCAGTTCTTC. This gives the protein CASSRLAGSTSEQFF.

The chain combines TRBV11-2 with TRBJ2-7, with TRBD2 matching 12 bases. The CDR3 has 16 residues. With 0 bases clipped from V and 4 bases from J, the junction kept 4 bases outside the gene matches. Germline V CDR1 and CDR2: SGHAT, FQNNGV. CDR3 nucleotides: TGTGCCAGCAGCTTAGATACTAGCGGGGGGTGGTACGAGCAGTACTTC. Residues: CASSLDTSGGWYEQYF. Based on the CDR3 plus reference TRBV11-2 and TRBJ2-7, the full variable domain is EAGVAQSPRYKIIEKRQSVAFWCNPISGHATLYWYQQILGQGPKLLIQFQNNGVVDDSQLPKDRFSAERLKGVDSTLKIQPAKLEDSAVYLCASSLDTSGGWYEQYFGPGTRLTVT.

This clone was picked up a small number of times. This rearrangement joins TRBV7-9 to TRBJ1-1, with TRBD1 identical over 9 bases. The germline V gene has CDR1 SEHNR and CDR2 FQNEAQ (reference sequence). Losses at the gene ends were 5 bases for V and 4 bases for J; bases not matched to a gene: 5. CDR3 length: 14 amino acids. CDR3 DNA: TGTGCCAGCAGCGCCGACAGGGGGTTCACTGAAGCTTTCTTT. Translation gives CASSADRGFTEAFF.

The V call is TRBV11-2, the J call TRBJ1-3; D gene uncertain. The V end lost 5 bases, the J end lost 0 bases, and 17 bases lay between the germline ends. The CDR3 extends over 17 amino acids. Germline V gene data show CDR1 as SGHAT and CDR2 as FQNNGV. CDR3: CASSPDWAHISGNTIYF. CDR3 sequence (DNA): TGTGCCAGCAGCCCTGATTGGGCCCATATCTCTGGAAACACCATATATTTT. The full variable domain, in which reference TRBV11-2 and TRBJ1-3 provide the parts outside the CDR3, is EAGVAQSPRYKIIEKRQSVAFWCNPISGHATLYWYQQILGQGPKLLIQFQNNGVVDDSQLPKDRFSAERLKGVDSTLKIQPAKLEDSAVYLCASSPDWAHISGNTIYFGEGSWLTVV.

The J gene is TRBJ1-2, the V gene TRBV23-1; 7 bases agree with TRBD1. TRBV23-1 is reported as an ORF; its role is uncertain. Germline trimming cut 2 bases from V and 4 bases from J; bases unmatched to any gene: 7. The CDR3 loop spans 15 amino acids. CDR3 in DNA: TGCGCCAGCAGTCAAAGGCGGGACAGAGGCTATGGCTACACCTTC. Translation gives CASSQRRDRGYGYTF.

V usage is TRBV30 and J usage is TRBJ2-6, with D uncertain. Germline CDR1 and CDR2: GTSNPN and SVGIG (reference sequence). The V and J ends lost 4 bases and 2 bases respectively, with 6 bases between them. The CDR3 totals 13 residues. Here the CDR3 DNA reads TGTGCCTGGATGTCTCCTGGGGCCAACGTCCTGACTTTC. It is translated as CAWMSPGANVLTF.

The chain uses TRBV28 and TRBJ2-1, with 8 positions matching TRBD2. The ends lost 8 bases at V and 1 base at J; junction bases unmatched: 7. Germline lookup yields CDR1 MDHEN and CDR2 SYDVKM. The CDR3 runs to 15 residues. The CDR3 loop is CASFTSGESYNEQFF. DNA of the CDR3: TGTGCCAGCTTTACTAGCGGCGAGTCCTACAATGAGCAGTTCTTC. Combining the CDR3 with reference TRBV28 and TRBJ2-1 gives the whole variable domain DVKVTQSSRYLVKRTGEKVFLECVQDMDHENMFWYRQDPGLGLRLIYFSYDVKMKEKGDIPEGYSVSREKKERFSLILESASTNQTSMYLCASFTSGESYNEQFFGPGTRLTVL.

The chain joins TRBV28 to TRBJ2-7; TRBD2 agrees at 8 bases. The germline CDR1 and CDR2 sequences are MDHEN and SYDVKM. The junction had 20 bases not matched to a gene; V was cut back by 5 bases and J by 5 bases. The CDR3 totals 18 residues. The CDR3 DNA sequence: TGTGCCAGCAGTGAGGAAGGGCGTAGGAGCGGGGGTAGGAACGAGCAGTACTTC. Amino acids: CASSEEGRRSGGRNEQYF.